This T cell receptor beta chain was profiled in a study of cytomegalovirus exposure and HLA in healthy donors. Whole-study results and caveats: At a 0.05 false discovery rate, a later analysis found around 17,000 TCR beta sequences to be associated with HLA alleles.

Use of 60 Vbeta and 13 Jbeta primers characterized the PCR. The method was immunoSEQ multiplex PCR; TCRdb's version includes in-frame clones alone and lacks a portion of them. The sample holds under 200,000 clones, less than 90% seen once. The sample holds a few counts of this clone. Its antigen is undetermined. The CDR3 length is 15 residues. The germline gives CDR1 MDHEN, CDR2 SYDVKM. V was cut by 6 bases and J by 2 bases, with 16 bases left in between. Sequencing used PBMCs. This clonotype originated in a young man in good health and CMV-seronegative. The rearrangement joins TRBV28 to TRBJ1-1; D possibly corresponds to TRBD1 (6 bases). CDR3 sequence (DNA): TGTGCCAGCAGCCCCGGACAGAACAGAAACACTGAAGCTTTCTTT. Protein product: CASSPGQNRNTEAFF. Full variable domain (remainder filled in from reference TRBV28 and TRBJ1-1): DVKVTQSSRYLVKRTGEKVFLECVQDMDHENMFWYRQDPGLGLRLIYFSYDVKMKEKGDIPEGYSVSREKKERFSLILESASTNQTSMYLCASSPGQNRNTEAFFGQGTRLTVV.